The rows below give T cell receptor beta chains drawn from one sample of a study of blood T cell repertoires in COVID-19. Some clones are missing from TCRdb's copy, which holds only in-frame ones; the method was immunoSEQ multiplex PCR. The table shows around 290,000 clones, with about 88% occurring only once. The sequencing sample was made of PBMCs or T cells enriched from blood (not recorded which). Receptor source: a woman between 55 and 75 years old in a cohort exposed to, infected with or recovered from COVID-19 (not recorded which). Each CDR3 is given with its conserved first and last residue. A D gene is named only where the DNA matches it firmly. Expanded clones are given a class, and other clones once, few, many or no size at all.

cdr3_nt,cdr3_aa,j_call,v_call,clone_size,d_call
TGTGCCAGCAGTCCAACCCGGTGGACTAGCGGGACCCTCGAGCAGTACTTC,CASSPTRWTSGTLEQYF,TRBJ2-7,TRBV28,NA,TRBD2
TGTGCCTGGAGTGTGGGTGCTAGACTAGCGGGAGAGACCCAGTACTTC,CAWSVGARLAGETQYF,TRBJ2-5,TRBV30,NA,TRBD2
TGTGCCAGCAGTGACCTAGCGACCGCCTACGAGCAGTACTTC,CASSDLATAYEQYF,TRBJ2-7,TRBV6-4,once,NA
TGTGCCACCAGAGAGACAGGGCGCACAGATACGCAGTATTTT,CATRETGRTDTQYF,TRBJ2-3,TRBV24-1,NA,TRBD1
TGTGCCAGCAGCCTCCGGACTAGCACAGATACGCAGTATTTT,CASSLRTSTDTQYF,TRBJ2-3,TRBV9,NA,NA
TGTGCCAGCAGCTTAGGTGGGAGTACCGGGGAGCTGTTTTTT,CASSLGGSTGELFF,TRBJ2-2,TRBV11-3,NA,NA
TGTGCCAGCAGCCGTCGACTAGCGGGAGACGACAATGAGCAGTTCTTC,CASSRRLAGDDNEQFF,TRBJ2-1,TRBV11-1,NA,TRBD2
TGTGCCTGGAGTGTACAGGCAAAAGGGAATGAGCAGTTCTTC,CAWSVQAKGNEQFF,TRBJ2-1,TRBV30,many,NA
TGTGCCAGCAGCCAGCTGGGGGCTGAAAAACTGTTTTTT,CASSQLGAEKLFF,TRBJ1-4,TRBV3-1/TRBV3-2,NA,NA
TGTGCCTGGAAGACAGGGCCGGGCACTGAAGCTTTCTTT,CAWKTGPGTEAFF,TRBJ1-1,TRBV30,NA,TRBD1
TGTGCCAGCAGCTTAGTGGCTGATTCACCCCTCCACTTT,CASSLVADSPLHF,TRBJ1-6,TRBV7-2,few,NA
TGTGCTAGCAGCCCGTACAATGAGCAGTTCTTC,CASSPYNEQFF,TRBJ2-1,TRBV7-7,once,NA
TGTGCCAGCAGTAGGGGGGGGGCTTACAAGACCCAGTACTTC,CASSRGGAYKTQYF,TRBJ2-5,TRBV28,few,NA
TGTGCCAGCAGCTTCGGGACAGGGGCGTTTGAGCAGTACTTC,CASSFGTGAFEQYF,TRBJ2-7,TRBV7-8,once,TRBD1
TGTGCCAGTAGTATAGGGGAGAACTATGGCTACACCTTC,CASSIGENYGYTF,TRBJ1-2,TRBV19,NA,NA
TGCGCCAGCAGCTCATATTTTAGCGGGGGATCCTACAATGAGCAGTTCTTC,CASSSYFSGGSYNEQFF,TRBJ2-1,TRBV5-1,NA,TRBD2
TGTGCCAGCAGCGAAACAGGGTCCACCCTCCACTTT,CASSETGSTLHF,TRBJ1-6,TRBV7-9,NA,NA
TGCGCCAGCAGCTTGGCCGGAGACAGGGGGAATGAGCAGTTCTTC,CASSLAGDRGNEQFF,TRBJ2-1,TRBV5-1,NA,TRBD1
TGTGCCAGCAGCGTAGATTGGGGGCGAGGCACCGGGGAGCTGTTTTTT,CASSVDWGRGTGELFF,TRBJ2-2,TRBV9,NA,NA
TGTGCCAGCAGCCCCCTCGGCGGGAGTCGCAATGAGCAGTTCTTC,CASSPLGGSRNEQFF,TRBJ2-1,TRBV3-1/TRBV3-2,NA,TRBD2
TGCGCCAGCAGCCCGTATGAGGGTGAAGCTTTCTTT,CASSPYEGEAFF,TRBJ1-1,TRBV4-1,NA,NA
TGTGCCAGCAGTGATTTATGGGGGCAGCCCTACGAGCAGTACTTC,CASSDLWGQPYEQYF,TRBJ2-7,TRBV6-1,NA,NA
TGTGCCAGCAGTTTATTGGGGGCCACCTACAATGAGCAGTTCTTC,CASSLLGATYNEQFF,TRBJ2-1,TRBV27,NA,NA